The clone carrying this T cell receptor (beta chain) has a count of ten or more. No antigen is known for it. The data were taken from a study of regulatory T cells in long-lasting Graves disease. General study findings and limits: Accuracy could have been hurt by small sample size.

Arm-PCR with iRepertoire HTBI primers amplified the CDR3 regions for these TCR beta libraries. TCRdb itself ran the multiplex PCR reads through MiXCR, one entry per CDR3 protein. The table has over 500,000 distinct CDR3 sequences, about 15% seen once. This CDR3 spans 15 amino acids. The junction had 7 bases not matched to a gene; V was cut back by 7 bases and J by 2 bases. CDR1 MNHNS and CDR2 SASEGT come from the germline V gene. The time point here: newly diagnosed GD, antithyroid drugs for less than 3 months. The authors made the TCR library using RNA they extracted from PBMCs. The same specimen was also included in a second study, on T cells in Graves' hyperthyroidism and ophthalmopathy. That report notes: The HTBI primer set drove a first-round RT-PCR of the TCR CDR3.

The chain carries TRBV6-1 and TRBJ2-5, with 10 bases lining up with TRBD2. Source: peripheral blood mononuclear cells (PBMCs), taken at new diagnosis, from a patient treated with antithyroid drugs. The clonotype comes from a man aged 18 to 35 with Graves disease. This CDR3 reads CASKIGLAAQETQYF. The DNA for the CDR3 is TGTGCCAGCAAGATCGGACTAGCGGCTCAAGAGACCCAGTACTTC.